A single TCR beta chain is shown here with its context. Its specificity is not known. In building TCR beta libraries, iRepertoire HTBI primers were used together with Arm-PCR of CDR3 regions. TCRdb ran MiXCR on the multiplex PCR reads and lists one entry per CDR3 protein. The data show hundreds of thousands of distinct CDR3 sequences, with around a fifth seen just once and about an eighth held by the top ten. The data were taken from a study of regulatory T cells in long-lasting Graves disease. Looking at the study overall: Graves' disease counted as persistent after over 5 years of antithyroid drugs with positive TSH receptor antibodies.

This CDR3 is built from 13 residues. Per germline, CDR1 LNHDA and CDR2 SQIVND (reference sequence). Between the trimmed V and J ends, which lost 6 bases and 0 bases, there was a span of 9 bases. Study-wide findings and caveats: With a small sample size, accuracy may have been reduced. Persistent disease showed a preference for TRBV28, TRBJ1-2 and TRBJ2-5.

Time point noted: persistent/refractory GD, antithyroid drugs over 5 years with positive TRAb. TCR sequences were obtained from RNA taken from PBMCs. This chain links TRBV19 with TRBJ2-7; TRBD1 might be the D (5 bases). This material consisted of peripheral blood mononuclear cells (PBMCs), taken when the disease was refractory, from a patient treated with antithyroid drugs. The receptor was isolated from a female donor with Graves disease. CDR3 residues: CASRGVSSYEQYF. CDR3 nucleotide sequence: TGTGCCAGTAGAGGGGTCAGCTCCTACGAGCAGTACTTC.